This T cell receptor beta chain was captured by sequencing in a study of T cell responses to AZD1222 COVID-19 vaccine. This CDR3 spans 12 amino acids. Germline-derived CDR1 and CDR2 are SGDLS and YYNGEE. V was pared by 0 bases and J by 7 bases, with 8 bases between. For this clone: Its antigen is not identified.

Notes on the study in general: The donor group comprised mostly white British people and more females; the analysis possibly underestimated clonal diversity. Spike-spanning, vaccine-associated CD4 TCRs were dominant at 160-218 and 743-854. Repertoire sampling occurred only after the peak T cell response.

Here immunoSEQ multiplex PCR was the method, and the copy in TCRdb shows in-frame clones only, minus some. The sample shows more than 250,000 clones, approximately 95% of them seen only once. The source material was peripheral blood, sampled on day 0 of AZD1222 vaccination. This TCR derives from an adult in good health. The chain joins TRBV9 to TRBJ2-7; D is unresolved. CDR3 DNA: TGTGCCAGCAGCGTAGCTTCATGGGAGCAGTACTTC. Translated: CASSVASWEQYF.